This T cell receptor beta chain was captured in a study of post-analysis software for immune sequencing data. Findings and caveats of the study: Among a few TRBV segments more frequent in patients than controls were TRBV5-6, TRBV5-1 and TRBV20-1.

Every TCR beta cDNA library bore unique molecular identifiers. MiXCR was run by TCRdb on the PCR reads, yielding one entry per CDR3 protein. The table shows about 460,000 distinct CDR3 sequences, with over 35% occurring only once. This clonotype was detected only a few times. Its specificity is unknown. CDR1 LGHNA and CDR2 YSLEER come from the germline V gene. Trimming removed 0 bases at V and 5 bases at J, with 14 bases between. The CDR3 is 15 amino acids. Sequencing was carried out using blood. This receptor was obtained from a girl aged 10 to 17 with multiple sclerosis. V and J are TRBV4-3 and TRBJ2-7; possibly TRBD2 for D (5 bases). The CDR3: CASSQDHLGRDEQYF. CDR3 sequence (DNA): TGCGCCAGCAGCCAAGATCACCTCGGGCGGGACGAGCAGTACTTC.